The clone carrying this T cell receptor beta chain was detected a few times. Its antigen is unidentified. This sample is drawn from a study of glioma-infiltrating T cells. Overall study results and limits: Above-expected tissue-blood divergence occurred in all gliomas, most in low-grade ones.

Trimming stripped 0 bases from V and 2 bases from J, with 11 bases between. Germline loops: CDR1 SGDLS, CDR2 YYNGEE. CDR3 length: 15 residues. The iRepertoire nested amplicon-rescue multiplex PCR amplified TCR alpha and beta CDR3s from RNA. For one-step reverse transcription and amplification, roughly 100-400 ng of tissue mRNA or PBMC total RNA was used. Via MiXCR, TCRdb re-called the multiplex PCR reads, giving one row per CDR3 protein. In the table there are roughly 120,000 distinct CDR3 sequences, roughly 23% of which are singletons. What was sequenced was glioma tissue, nonneoplastic brain tissue, or PBMCs (not recorded which). This clonotype was obtained from a human donor with low-grade glioma or glioblastoma, undergoing nonglioma brain surgery, or in good health (not recorded which). This rearrangement joins TRBV9 to TRBJ1-2; D is uncertain. For the CDR3, the DNA is TGTGCCAGCAGCGTAGATGAGGGTTTAAACTATGGCTACACCTTC. This encodes CASSVDEGLNYGYTF.